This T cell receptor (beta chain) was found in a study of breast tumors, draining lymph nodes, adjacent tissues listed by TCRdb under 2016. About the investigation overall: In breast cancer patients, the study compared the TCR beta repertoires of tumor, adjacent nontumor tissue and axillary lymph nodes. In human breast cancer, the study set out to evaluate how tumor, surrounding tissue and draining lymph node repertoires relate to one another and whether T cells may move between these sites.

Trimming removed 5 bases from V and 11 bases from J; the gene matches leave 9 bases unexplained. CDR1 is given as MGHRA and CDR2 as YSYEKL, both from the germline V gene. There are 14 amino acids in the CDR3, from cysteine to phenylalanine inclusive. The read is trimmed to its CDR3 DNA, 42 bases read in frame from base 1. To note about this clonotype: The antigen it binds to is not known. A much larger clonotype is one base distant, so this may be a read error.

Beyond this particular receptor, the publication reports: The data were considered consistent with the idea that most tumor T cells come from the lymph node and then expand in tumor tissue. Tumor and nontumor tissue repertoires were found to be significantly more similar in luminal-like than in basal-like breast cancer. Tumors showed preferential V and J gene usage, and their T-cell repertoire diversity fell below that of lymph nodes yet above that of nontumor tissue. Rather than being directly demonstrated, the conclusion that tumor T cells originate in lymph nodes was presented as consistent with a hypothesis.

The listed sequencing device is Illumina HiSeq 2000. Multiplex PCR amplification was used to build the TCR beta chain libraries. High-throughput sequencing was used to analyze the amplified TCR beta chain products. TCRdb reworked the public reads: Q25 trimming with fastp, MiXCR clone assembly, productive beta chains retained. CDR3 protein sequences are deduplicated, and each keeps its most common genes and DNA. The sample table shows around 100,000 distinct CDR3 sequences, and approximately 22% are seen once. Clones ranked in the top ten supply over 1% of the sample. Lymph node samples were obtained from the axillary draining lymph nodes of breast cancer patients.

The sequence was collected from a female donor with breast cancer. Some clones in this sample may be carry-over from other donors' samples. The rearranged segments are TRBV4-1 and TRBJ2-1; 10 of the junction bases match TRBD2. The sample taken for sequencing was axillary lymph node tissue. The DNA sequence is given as TGCGCCAGCAGCTCTAGCGGGAGTAATGTTAAGCAGTTCTTC. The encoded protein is CASSSSGSNVKQFF.